This is a list of T cell receptor beta chains from one sample in a study of Ad26.COV2.S vaccination and SARS-CoV-2 variants. Produced via immunoSEQ multiplex PCR; TCRdb's table is partial and in-frame only. The sample contains hundreds of thousands of clones, 89% of which appear only once. This specimen was peripheral blood, taken in a trial of Ad26.COV2.S vaccine versus placebo. The receptors were gathered from a person aged 18-65 years who received the Ad26.COV2.S COVID-19 vaccine or a placebo. CDR3s include the opening cysteine and the closing phenylalanine or tryptophan. Fields, in order: D gene, V gene, J gene, clone size, CDR3 protein, CDR3 DNA. The D gene is left open where the match is weak. The listing skips clone size in some rows; elsewhere it reads once, few, many or a size class.

D: TRBD1
V: TRBV14
J: TRBJ2-4
size: NA
CDR3: CASSHLPGQGGIQYF
DNA: TGTGCCAGCAGCCATCTCCCGGGACAGGGCGGCATTCAGTACTTC

D: NA
V: TRBV30
J: TRBJ2-7
size: NA
CDR3: CAWSSSTGYEQYF
DNA: TGTGCCTGGAGTAGCTCGACAGGTTACGAGCAGTACTTC

D: TRBD2
V: TRBV29-1
J: TRBJ2-1
size: NA
CDR3: CSVEGLARNEQFF
DNA: TGCAGCGTTGAGGGACTAGCTCGGAATGAGCAGTTCTTC

D: TRBD1
V: TRBV24-1
J: TRBJ2-7
size: once
CDR3: CATSGTGTGFHEQYF
DNA: TGTGCCACCAGTGGTACCGGGACAGGGTTCCACGAGCAGTACTTC

D: TRBD2
V: TRBV6-5
J: TRBJ2-2
size: once
CDR3: CASRRTSLNTGELFF
DNA: TGTGCCAGCAGGAGGACTAGCTTAAACACCGGGGAGCTGTTTTTT

D: TRBD2
V: TRBV6-6
J: TRBJ2-7
size: NA
CDR3: CASSFLTSGRVYEQYF
DNA: TGTGCCAGCAGTTTTCTAACTAGCGGGAGGGTATACGAGCAGTACTTC

D: NA
V: TRBV6-2/TRBV6-3
J: TRBJ2-1
size: NA
CDR3: CASSYSLGGDNEQFF
DNA: TGTGCCAGCAGTTACTCCCTCGGAGGGGACAATGAGCAGTTCTTC

D: NA
V: TRBV13
J: TRBJ1-4
size: NA
CDR3: CASTRLATNEKLFF
DNA: TGTGCCAGCACTCGACTTGCAACTAATGAAAAACTGTTTTTT

D: NA
V: TRBV6-5
J: TRBJ1-1
size: NA
CDR3: CASSLFDSLYTEAFF
DNA: TGTGCCAGCAGTTTATTTGACAGCCTTTACACTGAAGCTTTCTTT

D: TRBD1
V: TRBV6-6
J: TRBJ1-1
size: NA
CDR3: CASSYDRANTEAFF
DNA: TGTGCCAGCAGTTACGACAGGGCGAACACTGAAGCTTTCTTT